Given below is one TCR beta chain in context. Its target is not known. A read error is likely, as this CDR3 ends without the conserved phenylalanine or tryptophan. No DNA is shown, since the ends of the CDR3 on it are uncertain; the CDR3 is the one TCRdb lists. The data derive from a study of cytomegalovirus exposure and HLA in healthy donors. A total of 12 residues make up the CDR3, ends included. Broader study findings: The study recorded 160 or so TCR beta chains that were cytomegalovirus-associated. Most TCR sequences showed up rarely, but some public TCRs showed up in many donors. A later analysis reportedly identified an Asian-associated ancestry cluster as carrying fewer N-insertions than the roughly 670-donor mean.

PCR primers comprised 60 Vbeta and 13 Jbeta primers. Generated by immunoSEQ multiplex PCR, the TCRdb table keeps only in-frame clones and is missing some. This table holds some 190,000 clones, roughly 85% found once. The clonotype originates from a boy aged 2 to 10 in good health and CMV-seronegative. What was sequenced was PBMCs. The rearrangement joins TRBV23-1 to TRBJ2-3; the DNA was not used to check the table's D call, TRBD1. TRBV23-1 is an ORF for which the function is uncertain. The CDR3 region is CASSPFHLDRPI.